A selection of T cell receptor beta chains follows, all from one sample in a study of shared clonotypes between healthy human individuals. Generated by immunoSEQ multiplex PCR, the TCRdb table keeps only in-frame clones and is missing some. The sample gives 2 million to 2.5 million clones, 85% to 95% of which show up once; 0.3% to 0.45% is in the top ten. Material for sequencing was naive CD4+ T cells from PBMCs. These receptors all come from a young man in good health. Some clones in this sample may be carry-over from other donors' samples. Each CDR3 is given with its conserved first and last residue. The order of the fields is V gene, CDR3 length, clone size, J gene, D gene, CDR3 DNA, CDR3 protein. D genes are given only for firm matches. Expanded clones are given a class, and other clones once, few, many or no size at all.

TRBV7-2,16,-,TRBJ1-2,-,TGTGCCAGCAGCTTAGTCAGGGACGCGGGCTACTATGGCTACACCTTC,CASSLVRDAGYYGYTF
TRBV5-4,14,-,TRBJ1-4,-,TGTGCCAGCAGCTTGGGGGGGGGCGGAGAAAAACTGTTTTTT,CASSLGGGGEKLFF
TRBV28,15,-,TRBJ1-2,TRBD1,TGTGCCAGCAGTTCACACTCCGGGACAGGGTATGGCTACACCTTC,CASSSHSGTGYGYTF
TRBV6-5,15,-,TRBJ2-1,-,TGTGCCAGCAGTACCAGCGGACCCTCCTACAATGAGCAGTTCTTC,CASSTSGPSYNEQFF
TRBV5-1,16,once,TRBJ2-5,-,TGCGCCAGCAGCCAGTTAAAACCCTCTGTGGGAGAGACCCAGTACTTC,CASSQLKPSVGETQYF
TRBV5-1,12,-,TRBJ1-5,-,TGCGCCAGCAGCTTGGACAATCAGCCCCAGCATTTT,CASSLDNQPQHF
TRBV2,15,-,TRBJ2-2,-,TGTGCCAGCCGACCGTGTCTAGCGAACACCGGGGAGCTGTTTTTT,CASRPCLANTGELFF
TRBV7-2,15,-,TRBJ1-2,-,TGTGCCAGCAGCCCTGAACAGGGTTATGGGTATGGCTACACCTTC,CASSPEQGYGYGYTF
TRBV7-8,16,-,TRBJ2-7,TRBD1,TGTGCCAGCAGATCAAAGCCCGGACAGGGGAGCGACGAGCAGTACTTC,CASRSKPGQGSDEQYF
TRBV6-1,16,-,TRBJ2-2,-,TGTGCCAGCAGTGAAGTCGGAGGGAGGAACACCGGGGAGCTGTTTTTT,CASSEVGGRNTGELFF
TRBV6-4,13,-,TRBJ1-2,-,TGTGCCAGCAGTGACTCGAATGGGGGTGGCTACACCTTC,CASSDSNGGGYTF
TRBV11-3,14,-,TRBJ2-3,TRBD2,TGTGCCAGCAGCCCTAGCGGGATCACAGATACGCAGTATTTT,CASSPSGITDTQYF
TRBV6-1,15,-,TRBJ1-2,TRBD1,TGTGCCGCGGCTCGACAGGGGGGCCGGGACTATGGCTACACCTTC,CAAARQGGRDYGYTF
TRBV6-1,18,-,TRBJ2-1,TRBD2,TGTGCCAGCAGTGAACAACCGGGACTAGCGGGAGGGTACAATGAGCAGTTCTTC,CASSEQPGLAGGYNEQFF